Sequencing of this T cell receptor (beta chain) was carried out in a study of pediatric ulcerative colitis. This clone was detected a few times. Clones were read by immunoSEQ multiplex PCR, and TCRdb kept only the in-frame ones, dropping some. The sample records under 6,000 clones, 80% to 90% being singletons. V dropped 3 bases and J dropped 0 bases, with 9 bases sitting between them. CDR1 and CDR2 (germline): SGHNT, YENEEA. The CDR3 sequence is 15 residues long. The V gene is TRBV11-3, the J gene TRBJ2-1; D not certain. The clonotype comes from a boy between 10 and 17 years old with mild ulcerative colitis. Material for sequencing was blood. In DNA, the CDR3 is TGTGCCAGCAGCTTTAAGGCGAGCTCCTACAATGAGCAGTTCTTC. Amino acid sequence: CASSFKASSYNEQFF.